This is a list of T cell receptor beta chains from one sample in a study of blood T cell repertoires in COVID-19. The method was immunoSEQ multiplex PCR; TCRdb's version includes in-frame clones alone and lacks a portion of them. The sample has 150,000 to 200,000 clones, 60% to 80% seen once. The sequencing sample was made of peripheral blood. All receptors come from a woman in her seventies with acute or convalescent COVID-19. CDR3s include the opening cysteine and the closing phenylalanine or tryptophan. The D gene is left open where the match is weak. Part of the rows lack a size; the others show once, few, many or a class for expanded clones.

>-|TRBV29-1|-|TRBJ1-1
CSVVGGIRYSTEAFF
TGCAGCGTTGTGGGGGGAATCCGTTACTCCACTGAAGCTTTCTTT
>once|TRBV5-8|-|TRBJ1-1
CASSPRQPNTEAFF
TGTGCCAGCAGCCCTAGACAGCCGAACACTGAAGCTTTCTTT
>few|TRBV1|-|TRBJ2-1
CTSSPGTPSGNEQFF
TGCACCAGCAGCCCCGGGACTCCCTCGGGGAATGAGCAGTTCTTC
>-|TRBV4-2|-|TRBJ2-1
CASSQVLDSSYNEQFF
TGTGCCAGCAGCCAAGTCTTGGACTCGTCCTACAATGAGCAGTTCTTC
>-|TRBV5-1|-|TRBJ2-1
CASSLAGTPDNEQFF
TGCGCCAGCAGCTTGGCCGGGACACCCGACAATGAGCAGTTCTTC
>-|TRBV3-1/TRBV3-2|-|TRBJ1-2
CASSQDLSGVVYGYTF
TGTGCCAGCAGCCAAGATTTGTCAGGGGTTGTCTATGGCTACACCTTC
>-|TRBV30|TRBD1|TRBJ1-1
CAWREPGPGGGVNTEAFF
TGTGCCTGGAGGGAGCCCGGGCCAGGGGGAGGAGTGAACACTGAAGCTTTCTTT
>-|TRBV30|-|TRBJ2-7
CAWSRREGGEQYF
TGTGCCTGGAGTCGCAGGGAAGGCGGCGAGCAGTACTTC
>-|TRBV10-1|TRBD2|TRBJ2-1
CASSENSAAGARNEQFF
TGCGCCAGCAGTGAGAATTCAGCGGCGGGAGCGCGAAATGAGCAGTTCTTC
>few|TRBV7-9|TRBD1|TRBJ1-5
CASSRWGQGSYSNQPQHF
TGTGCCAGCAGCCGCTGGGGACAGGGCTCTTATAGCAATCAGCCCCAGCATTTT
>-|TRBV27|-|TRBJ1-1
CASSFGRGLNTEAFF
TGTGCCAGCAGTTTCGGCAGGGGTTTGAACACTGAAGCTTTCTTT
>-|TRBV5-4|TRBD1|TRBJ2-2
CASSPTRGQDTGELFF
TGTGCCAGCAGCCCGACAAGGGGGCAGGACACCGGGGAGCTGTTTTTT
>-|TRBV29-1|-|TRBJ2-1
CSARRSAQNEQFF
TGCAGCGCAAGACGGAGCGCGCAAAATGAGCAGTTCTTC
>once|TRBV3-1/TRBV3-2|-|TRBJ2-5
CASSQLNGAPETQYF
TGTGCCAGCAGCCAATTGAATGGGGCCCCAGAGACCCAGTACTTC
>-|TRBV10-2|-|TRBJ1-5
CASSDSPDQPQHF
TGCGCCAGCAGTGACTCCCCCGATCAGCCCCAGCATTTT
>once|TRBV3-1/TRBV3-2|-|TRBJ1-3
CASSVRGGSGNTIYF
TGTGCCAGCAGCGTAAGGGGTGGGTCTGGAAACACCATATATTTT
>-|TRBV19|TRBD1|TRBJ1-2
CASSTQTGGDYGYTF
TGTGCCAGTAGTACCCAGACAGGGGGCGACTATGGCTACACCTTC
>-|TRBV9|TRBD2|TRBJ2-3
CASSSAGPRDTQYF
TGTGCCAGCAGCTCAGCGGGACCCAGAGATACGCAGTATTTT
>-|TRBV7-9|TRBD1|TRBJ1-6
CASSYGTGSFYSPLHF
TGTGCCAGCAGCTATGGGACAGGCTCTTTCTATTCACCCCTCCACTTT
>-|TRBV7-3|TRBD1|TRBJ2-5
CASSPTGGAGTQYF
TGTGCCAGCAGTCCAACAGGGGGCGCCGGGACCCAGTACTTC
>-|TRBV5-1|TRBD2|TRBJ2-7
CASRKGLAGGRDEQYF
TGCGCCAGCAGGAAAGGACTAGCGGGAGGGCGGGACGAGCAGTACTTC
>few|TRBV4-1|-|TRBJ2-6
CASSHLLGSGANVLTF
TGCGCCAGCAGCCACTTACTAGGGTCTGGGGCCAACGTCCTGACTTTC
>few|TRBV12-3/TRBV12-4|-|TRBJ2-5
CASSFWRDGTQYF
TGTGCCAGCAGTTTCTGGAGGGATGGGACCCAGTACTTC
>once|TRBV28|-|TRBJ1-4
CASTARGATNEKLFF
TGTGCCAGCACCGCAAGAGGCGCAACTAATGAAAAACTGTTTTTT
>-|TRBV6-5|-|TRBJ1-1
CASRLQGYAEAFF
TGTGCCAGCAGATTACAGGGATACGCTGAAGCTTTCTTT
>-|TRBV5-6|TRBD1|TRBJ2-7
CASSRDRSREQYF
TGTGCCAGCAGCCGGGACAGGTCGAGGGAGCAGTACTTC
>-|TRBV6-6|TRBD1|TRBJ1-4
CASTAQGAGEKLFF
TGTGCCAGCACCGCACAGGGGGCGGGTGAAAAACTGTTTTTT